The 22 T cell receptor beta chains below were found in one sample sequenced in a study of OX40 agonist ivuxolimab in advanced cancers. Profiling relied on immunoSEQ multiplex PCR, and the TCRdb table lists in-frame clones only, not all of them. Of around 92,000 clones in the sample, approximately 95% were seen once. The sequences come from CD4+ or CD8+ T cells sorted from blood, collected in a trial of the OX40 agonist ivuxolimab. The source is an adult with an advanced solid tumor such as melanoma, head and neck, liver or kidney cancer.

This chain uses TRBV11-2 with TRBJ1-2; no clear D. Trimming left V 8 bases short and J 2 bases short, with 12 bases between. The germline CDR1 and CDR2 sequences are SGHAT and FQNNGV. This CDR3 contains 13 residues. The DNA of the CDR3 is TGTGCCAGCGCTCGTCTCAGGAACTATGGCTACACCTTC. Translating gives CASARLRNYGYTF.

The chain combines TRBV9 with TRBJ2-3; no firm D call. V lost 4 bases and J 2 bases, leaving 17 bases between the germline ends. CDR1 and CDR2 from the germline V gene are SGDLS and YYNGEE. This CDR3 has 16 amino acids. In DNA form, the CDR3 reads TGTGCCAGCAGCCTCCCCCTCGACGGGTACACAGATACGCAGTATTTT. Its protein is CASSLPLDGYTDTQYF. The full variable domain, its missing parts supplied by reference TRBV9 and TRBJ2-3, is DSGVTQTPKHLITATGQRVTLRCSPRSGDLSVYWYQQSLDQGLQFLIQYYNGEERAKGNILERFSAQQFPDLHSELNLSSLELGDSALYFCASSLPLDGYTDTQYFGPGTRLTVL.

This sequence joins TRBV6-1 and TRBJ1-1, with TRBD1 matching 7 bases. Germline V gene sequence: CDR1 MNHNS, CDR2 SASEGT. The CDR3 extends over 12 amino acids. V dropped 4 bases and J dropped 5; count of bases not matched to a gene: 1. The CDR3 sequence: CASSGQGTEAFF. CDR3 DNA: TGTGCCAGCAGTGGACAGGGAACTGAAGCTTTCTTT.

CDR3 sequence (DNA): TGCGCCAGCAGCACGCGGGGCACAGATACGCAGTATTTT. The encoded protein is CASSTRGTDTQYF. This rearrangement joins TRBV4-3 to TRBJ2-3; TRBD2 might be the D (5 bases). CDR1 and CDR2 (germline): LGHNA, YSLEER. CDR3 length: 13 residues. The V and J ends lost 5 bases and 1 base respectively, with 7 bases between them.

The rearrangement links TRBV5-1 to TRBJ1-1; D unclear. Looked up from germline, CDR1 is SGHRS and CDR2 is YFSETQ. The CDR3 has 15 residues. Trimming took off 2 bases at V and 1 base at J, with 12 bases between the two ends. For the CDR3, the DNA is TGCGCCAGCAGCTTCCAGTCCGCCACGAACACTGAAGCTTTCTTT. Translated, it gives CASSFQSATNTEAFF.

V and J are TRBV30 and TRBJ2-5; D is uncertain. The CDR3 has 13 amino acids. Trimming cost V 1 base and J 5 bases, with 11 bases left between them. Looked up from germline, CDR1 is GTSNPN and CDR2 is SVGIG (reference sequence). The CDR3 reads CAWSEWVPETQYF. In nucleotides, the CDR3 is TGTGCCTGGAGTGAATGGGTACCCGAGACCCAGTACTTC.

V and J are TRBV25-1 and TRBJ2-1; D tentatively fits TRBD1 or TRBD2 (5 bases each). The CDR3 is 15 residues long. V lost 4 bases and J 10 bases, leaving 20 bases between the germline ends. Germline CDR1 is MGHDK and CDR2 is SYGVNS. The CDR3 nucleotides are TGTGCCAGCAGTGCCACAGGAAACTGGGACCCCGAGCAGTTCTTC. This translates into CASSATGNWDPEQFF. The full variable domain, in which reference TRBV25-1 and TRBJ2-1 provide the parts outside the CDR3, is EADIYQTPRYLVIGTGKKITLECSQTMGHDKMYWYQQDPGMELHLIHYSYGVNSTEKGDLSSESTVSRIRTEHFPLTLESARPSHTSQYLCASSATGNWDPEQFFGPGTRLTVL.

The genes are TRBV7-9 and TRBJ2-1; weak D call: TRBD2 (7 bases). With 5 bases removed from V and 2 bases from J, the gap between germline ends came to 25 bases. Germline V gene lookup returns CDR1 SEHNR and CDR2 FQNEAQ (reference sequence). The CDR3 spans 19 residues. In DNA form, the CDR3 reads TGTGCCAGCAGCCCAGCAAAGGGGCGGGGGCAGGGCGCCTACAATGAGCAGTTCTTC. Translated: CASSPAKGRGQGAYNEQFF.

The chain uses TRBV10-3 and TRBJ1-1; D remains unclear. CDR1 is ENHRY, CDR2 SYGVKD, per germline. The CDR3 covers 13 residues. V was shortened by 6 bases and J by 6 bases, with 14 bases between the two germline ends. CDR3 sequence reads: CAIRTDGKAEAFF. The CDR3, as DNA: TGTGCCATCAGGACGGACGGAAAAGCTGAAGCTTTCTTT.

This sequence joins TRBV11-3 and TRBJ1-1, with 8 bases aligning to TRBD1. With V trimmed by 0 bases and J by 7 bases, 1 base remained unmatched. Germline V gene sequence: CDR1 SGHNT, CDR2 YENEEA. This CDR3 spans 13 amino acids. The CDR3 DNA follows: TGTGCCAGCAGCTTAGAGGGGACAGGTGAAGCTTTCTTT. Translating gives CASSLEGTGEAFF.

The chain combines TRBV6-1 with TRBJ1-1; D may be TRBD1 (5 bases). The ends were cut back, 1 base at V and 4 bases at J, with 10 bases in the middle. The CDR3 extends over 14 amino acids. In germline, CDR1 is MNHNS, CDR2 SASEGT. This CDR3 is CASSEVGGSTEAFF. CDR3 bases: TGTGCCAGCAGTGAAGTTGGGGGGAGCACTGAAGCTTTCTTT.

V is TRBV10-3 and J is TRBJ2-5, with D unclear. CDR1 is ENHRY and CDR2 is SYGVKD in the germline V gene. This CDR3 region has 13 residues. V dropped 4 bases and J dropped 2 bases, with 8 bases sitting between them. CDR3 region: CAISGHLQETQYF. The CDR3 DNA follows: TGTGCCATCAGTGGTCACCTACAAGAGACCCAGTACTTC.

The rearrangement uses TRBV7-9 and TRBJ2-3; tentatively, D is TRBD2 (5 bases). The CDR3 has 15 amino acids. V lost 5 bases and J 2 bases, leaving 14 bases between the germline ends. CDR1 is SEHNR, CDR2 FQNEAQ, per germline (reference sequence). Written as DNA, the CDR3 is TGTGCCAGCAGCGCCTCCCTAGCCCCCACAGATACGCAGTATTTT. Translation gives CASSASLAPTDTQYF. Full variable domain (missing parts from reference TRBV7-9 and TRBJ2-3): DTGVSQNPRHKITKRGQNVTFRCDPISEHNRLYWYRQTLGQGPEFLTYFQNEAQLEKSRLLSDRFSAERPKGSFSTLEIQRTEQGDSAMYLCASSASLAPTDTQYFGPGTRLTVL.

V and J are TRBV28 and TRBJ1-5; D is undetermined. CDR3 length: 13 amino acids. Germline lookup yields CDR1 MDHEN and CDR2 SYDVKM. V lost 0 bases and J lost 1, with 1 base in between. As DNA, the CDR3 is TGTGCCAGCAGTTTATGGAGCAATCAGCCCCAGCATTTT. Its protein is CASSLWSNQPQHF.

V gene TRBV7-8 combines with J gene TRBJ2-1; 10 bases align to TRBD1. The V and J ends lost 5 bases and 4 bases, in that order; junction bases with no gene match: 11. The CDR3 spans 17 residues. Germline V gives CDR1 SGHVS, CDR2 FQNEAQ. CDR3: CASSARGGQGPYNEQFF. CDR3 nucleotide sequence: TGTGCCAGCAGCGCCCGGGGGGGACAGGGGCCTTACAATGAGCAGTTCTTC.

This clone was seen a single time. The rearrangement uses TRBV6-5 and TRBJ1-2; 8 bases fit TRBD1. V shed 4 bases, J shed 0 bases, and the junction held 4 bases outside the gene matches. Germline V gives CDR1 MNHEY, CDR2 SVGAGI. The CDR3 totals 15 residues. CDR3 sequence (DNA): TGTGCCAGCAGTTGGGACAGGAGACCTAACTATGGCTACACCTTC. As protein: CASSWDRRPNYGYTF.

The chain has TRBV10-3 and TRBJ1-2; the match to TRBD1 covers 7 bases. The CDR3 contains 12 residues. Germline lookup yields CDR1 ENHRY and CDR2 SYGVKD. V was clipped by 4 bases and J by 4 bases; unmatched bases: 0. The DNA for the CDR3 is TGTGCCATCAGTGCAGGGGGCTATGGCTACACCTTC. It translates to CAISAGGYGYTF.

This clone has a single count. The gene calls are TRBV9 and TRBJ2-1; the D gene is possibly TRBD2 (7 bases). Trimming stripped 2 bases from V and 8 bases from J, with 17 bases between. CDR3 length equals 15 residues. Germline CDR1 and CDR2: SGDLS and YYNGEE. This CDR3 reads CASSVLGTGGHEQFF. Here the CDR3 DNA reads TGTGCCAGCAGCGTCCTGGGTACGGGGGGCCATGAGCAGTTCTTC.

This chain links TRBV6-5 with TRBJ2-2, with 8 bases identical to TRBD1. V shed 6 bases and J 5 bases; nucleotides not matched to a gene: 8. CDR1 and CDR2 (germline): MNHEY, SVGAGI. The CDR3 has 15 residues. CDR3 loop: CASRTTGVGTGELFF. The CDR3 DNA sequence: TGTGCCAGCAGGACGACAGGGGTTGGAACCGGGGAGCTGTTTTTT.

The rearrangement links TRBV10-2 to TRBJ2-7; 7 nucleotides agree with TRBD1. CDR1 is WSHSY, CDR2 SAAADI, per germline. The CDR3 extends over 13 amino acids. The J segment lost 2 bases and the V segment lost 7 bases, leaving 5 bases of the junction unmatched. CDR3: CASIGQVTYEQYF. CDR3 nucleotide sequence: TGCGCCAGCATTGGACAGGTAACCTACGAGCAGTACTTC.

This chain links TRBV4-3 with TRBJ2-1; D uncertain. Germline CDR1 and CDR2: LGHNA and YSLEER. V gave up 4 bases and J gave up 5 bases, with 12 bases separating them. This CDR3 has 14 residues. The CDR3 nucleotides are TGCGCCAGCAGCCCCCCCCGCCCCCACAATGAGCAGTTCTTC. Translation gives CASSPPRPHNEQFF.

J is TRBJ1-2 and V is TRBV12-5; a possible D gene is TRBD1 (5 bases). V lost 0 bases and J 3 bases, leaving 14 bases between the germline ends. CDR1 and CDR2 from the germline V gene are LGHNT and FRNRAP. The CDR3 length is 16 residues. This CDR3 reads CASGLVIRGSDYGYTF. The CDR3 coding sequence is TGTGCTAGTGGTTTGGTAATAAGGGGTTCGGACTATGGCTACACCTTC.